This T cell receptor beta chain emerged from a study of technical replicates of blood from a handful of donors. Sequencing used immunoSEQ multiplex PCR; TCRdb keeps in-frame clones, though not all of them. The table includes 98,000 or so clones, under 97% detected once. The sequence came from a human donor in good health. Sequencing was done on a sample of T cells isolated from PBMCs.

CDR3 nucleotide sequence: TGTGCCAGCAGCTTCATAGGGGCTCGGACTAATGAAAAACTGTTTTTT. Amino acid sequence: CASSFIGARTNEKLFF. The chain joins TRBV5-5 to TRBJ1-4; D perhaps matches TRBD1 (5 bases). This CDR3 comprises 16 residues. The V and J ends lost 2 bases and 2 bases respectively, with 13 bases between them. The germline V gene has CDR1 SGHKS and CDR2 YYEKEE (reference sequence). Complete variable domain (other parts from reference TRBV5-5 and TRBJ1-4): DAGVTQSPTHLIKTRGQQVTLRCSPISGHKSVSWYQQVLGQGPQFIFQYYEKEERGRGNFPDRFSARQFPNYSSELNVNALLLGDSALYLCASSFIGARTNEKLFFGSGTQLSVL.